Below, one T cell receptor beta chain is given with its context. The antigen is undetermined. The assay was immunoSEQ multiplex PCR, and TCRdb's table has in-frame clones only and misses some. The sample has roughly 3,000 clones; approximately 70% are singletons. Per the germline V gene, CDR1 is LNHDA and CDR2 is SQIVND (reference sequence). The CDR3 covers 14 residues. V gave up 7 bases and J gave up 0 bases, with 9 bases separating them. The normal lung sample lay at least 3 cm, and maximally far, from the tumour. The source of the sample is a study of immune cell composition in non-small cell lung cancer. The study, taken as a whole, reports: No significant correlation existed between pack-years smoked and tumour clonality.

These data also formed part of another study, on CD4 T cells in lung cancer. In that study: Blood T cells were screened for responses to candidate mutation neoepitopes. Before giving blood, patients had received treatments including platinum chemotherapy, some also nivolumab or pembrolizumab.

The sample consisted of non-adjacent lung tissue. This receptor was obtained from a human donor with non-small cell lung cancer. The rearrangement joins TRBV19 to TRBJ1-4, with a possible D match to TRBD1 (5 bases). The CDR3 protein is CASNGGATNEKLFF. In DNA form, the CDR3 reads TGTGCCAGTAACGGGGGAGCAACTAATGAAAAACTGTTTTTT.